The 13 T cell receptor beta chains below all came from one sample that was sequenced in a study of identical twins (dated by TCRdb to about 2016). The library was prepared using 5' RACE. Sequencing used an Illumina HiSeq 2000. TCRdb reprocessing: public reads trimmed at Q25 with fastp, clones called with MiXCR, in-frame beta chains kept. Each entry is one CDR3 protein sequence, shown with its most common DNA and genes. The sample has around 690,000 distinct CDR3 sequences on record, over 20% of them singletons. The ten top clones hold 4% to 4.5% of the sample. The sample was also reused in another study, on T cells expressing NK-cell markers.

Sequenced material: PBMCs. The receptor source for this set is a woman under 30 in good health.

This clonotype was seen ten or more times. This sequence joins TRBV5-5 and TRBJ2-2; 7 bases align to TRBD1. Unmatched junction bases numbered 3, after V lost 2 bases and J lost 5 bases. CDR1 SGHKS and CDR2 YYEKEE come from the germline V gene (reference sequence). The CDR3 loop spans 14 amino acids. The CDR3 spells CASSFGTATGELFF. CDR3 in DNA: TGTGCCAGCAGCTTTGGGACAGCTACCGGGGAGCTGTTTTTT.

The sample holds a few counts of this clonotype. The rearrangement links TRBV12-3 or TRBV12-4 to TRBJ2-5; D is perhaps TRBD1 (6 bases). The length of the CDR3 is 14 residues. V was trimmed by 5 bases and J by 7 bases, leaving 17 bases between them. The CDR3 bases are TGTGCCAGCAGTCAAACAGGGTTGGAATCGACCCAGTACTTC. Protein product: CASSQTGLESTQYF.

The chain links TRBV10-2 to TRBJ2-1; 11 nucleotides agree with TRBD2. Losses at the gene ends were 10 bases for V and 0 bases for J; bases not matched to a gene: 17. Germline loops: CDR1 WSHSY, CDR2 SAAADI. The CDR3 is 19 residues long. CDR3 nucleotides: TGCGCCACACATAGCGGGAGGGCCTTCCGGGGGAGCTCCTACAATGAGCAGTTCTTC. Protein sequence: CATHSGRAFRGSSYNEQFF.

This clonotype was observed a handful of times. The rearrangement uses TRBV18 and TRBJ2-7, with 9 bases matching TRBD1. Germline assignment: CDR1 KGHSH and CDR2 LQKENI. The CDR3 loop spans 17 amino acids. The junction had 14 bases not matched to a gene; V was cut back by 6 bases and J by 2 bases. The CDR3 loop is CASSRSGQGRRTYEQYF. The CDR3 nucleotides read TGTGCCAGCTCCCGCTCGGGACAGGGAAGGAGGACCTACGAGCAGTACTTC.

V gene TRBV11-3 combines with J gene TRBJ2-3; possibly TRBD2 for D (6 bases). Germline V lookup: CDR1 SGHNT, CDR2 YENEEA. V was clipped by 5 bases and J by 5 bases, with 14 bases between them. The CDR3 covers 14 residues. In nucleotides, the CDR3 is TGTGCCAGCAGCCGGACCGGAGGGAGAGATACGCAGTATTTT. It codes for CASSRTGGRDTQYF. The complete variable domain, with remaining parts taken from reference TRBV11-3 and TRBJ2-3, reads EAGVVQSPRYKIIEKKQPVAFWCNPISGHNTLYWYLQNLGQGPELLIRYENEEAVDDSQLPKDRFSAERLKGVDSTLKIQPAELGDSAVYLCASSRTGGRDTQYFGPGTRLTVL.

This clonotype was detected ten times or more. The chain joins TRBV20-1 to TRBJ2-3; 10 nucleotides align to TRBD2. Germline assignment: CDR1 DFQATT and CDR2 SNEGSKA (reference sequence). With 7 bases clipped from V and 0 bases from J, the junction kept 4 bases outside the gene matches. The CDR3 length is 14 residues. CDR3 region: CSGLAGASTDTQYF. The CDR3 region has the DNA TGCAGTGGCCTAGCGGGGGCTAGCACAGATACGCAGTATTTT.

The rearrangement links TRBV7-2 to TRBJ2-7; 9 bases are shared with TRBD2. The CDR3 is made up of 17 amino acids. V shed 2 bases and J 0 bases; nucleotides not matched to a gene: 8. In germline, CDR1 is SGHTA, CDR2 FQGNSA. The CDR3 DNA sequence: TGTGCCAGCAGCTTAAGGTTTCTAGCGGGAAGCTCCTACGAGCAGTACTTC. Translated, it gives CASSLRFLAGSSYEQYF.

This chain joins TRBV12-3 or TRBV12-4 and TRBJ2-6, with D unclear. Trimming took off 7 bases at V and 0 bases at J, with 7 bases between the two ends. The CDR3 length is 14 residues. CDR3 region: CASTPSSGANVLTF. The DNA for the CDR3 is TGTGCCAGCACCCCTAGCTCTGGGGCCAACGTCCTGACTTTC.

In its sample, this clonotype was seen many times. This chain links TRBV15 with TRBJ1-2, with D hard to call. CDR1 is LNHNV, CDR2 YYDKDF, per germline (reference sequence). V was shortened by 0 bases and J by 3 bases, with 8 bases between the two germline ends. The CDR3 length is 14 residues. The CDR3 region is CATSRDRHDYGYTF. Written as DNA, the CDR3 is TGTGCCACCAGCAGAGATCGACACGACTATGGCTACACCTTC.

The chain uses TRBV20-1 and TRBJ2-1; D not certain. V was trimmed by 1 base and J by 3 bases, leaving 19 bases between them. The CDR3 covers 17 residues. Germline CDR1 and CDR2: DFQATT and SNEGSKA (reference sequence). The CDR3 region has the DNA TGCAGTGCTAGAGGGTACAGCAAAGAGGTAGTCTACAATGAGCAGTTCTTC. It yields the protein CSARGYSKEVVYNEQFF.

This clonotype has just a few counts. The V and J genes are TRBV15 and TRBJ2-5, with a weak D call TRBD2 (6 bases). This CDR3 is built from 17 residues. V lost 1 base and J 3 bases, leaving 18 bases between the germline ends. Germline V lookup: CDR1 LNHNV, CDR2 YYDKDF (reference sequence). CDR3 nucleotides: TGTGCCACCAGCAGAGTTGGAGAGGAGGGTGAAAAAGAGACCCAGTACTTC. Translated: CATSRVGEEGEKETQYF.

This clonotype occurred a few times. The rearrangement links TRBV27 to TRBJ2-5, with 9 positions matching TRBD2. Losses at the gene ends were 4 bases for V and 6 bases for J; bases not matched to a gene: 9. From germline, CDR1 is MNHEY and CDR2 SMNVEV (reference sequence). This CDR3 has 15 residues. The CDR3 bases are TGTGCCAGCAGTTCGATTGGGACTAGCTCGAAGACCCAGTACTTC. This encodes CASSSIGTSSKTQYF.

The sample holds many counts of this clonotype. The rearrangement links TRBV5-1 to TRBJ2-1; 14 nucleotides agree with TRBD2. The germline V gene has CDR1 SGHRS and CDR2 YFSETQ. V was clipped by 3 bases and J by 4 bases; unmatched bases: 3. The CDR3 totals 16 residues. The CDR3 spells CASSSGLAGGYNEQFF. CDR3 bases: TGCGCCAGCAGCTCCGGACTAGCGGGAGGATACAATGAGCAGTTCTTC.